One sample yielded the 9 T cell receptor beta chains listed below, sequenced in a study of blood T cell repertoires in COVID-19. This table comes from immunoSEQ multiplex PCR, and its TCRdb copy is limited to in-frame clones, with some not included. The sample has about 92,000 clones, around 80% seen once. The sequenced sample was peripheral blood. Receptors originate from a man aged 50 to 60 who had recovered from COVID-19.

The chain employs TRBV2 and TRBJ1-6; the D gene is possibly TRBD1 (5 bases). Germline CDR1 reads SNHLY; CDR2 reads FYNNEI. This CDR3 has 15 amino acids. Deletions cut 4 bases from V and 1 base from J, with 8 bases between. In DNA, the CDR3 is TGTGCCAGCAGTGTGGGGGGTTCCTATAATTCACCCCTCCACTTT. Translating it yields CASSVGGSYNSPLHF. Full variable domain (rest looked up from reference TRBV2 and TRBJ1-6): EPEVTQTPSHQVTQMGQEVILRCVPISNHLYFYWYRQILGQKVEFLVSFYNNEISEKSEIFDDQFSVERPDGSNFTLKIRSTKLEDSAMYFCASSVGGSYNSPLHFGNGTRLTVT.

The J gene is TRBJ2-7, the V gene TRBV24-1; no definite D call. V was cut by 6 bases and J by 5 bases, with 16 bases left in between. The V gene's germline CDR1 is KGHDR and CDR2 SFDVKD. This CDR3 comprises 14 residues. The CDR3 DNA is TGTGCCACCAGTAGACACGGTATAAGGCACGAGCAGTACTTC. Its translation: CATSRHGIRHEQYF.

The chain combines TRBV27 with TRBJ2-5; 9 nucleotides align to TRBD1. This CDR3 comprises 18 residues. Losses at the gene ends were 7 bases for V and 2 bases for J; bases not matched to a gene: 17. From germline, CDR1 is MNHEY and CDR2 SMNVEV (reference sequence). CDR3 loop: CASTTGGFIPQKQETQYF. CDR3 in DNA: TGTGCCAGCACTACAGGGGGCTTTATCCCGCAAAAACAAGAGACCCAGTACTTC.

The rearrangement links TRBV24-1 to TRBJ1-4; 9 nucleotides line up with TRBD1. Germline CDR1 KGHDR, CDR2 SFDVKD. The CDR3 runs 17 residues. The V segment lost 3 bases and the J segment 8 bases; nucleotides outside the gene matches: 12. CDR3 in DNA: TGTGCCACCAGTGATGCACCGGGACAGGGAGGGTTGGAAAAACTGTTTTTT. The encoded protein is CATSDAPGQGGLEKLFF.

The chain employs TRBV9 and TRBJ2-5; perhaps TRBD2 as D (6 bases). The germline gives CDR1 SGDLS, CDR2 YYNGEE. Trimming left V 4 bases short and J 5 bases short, with 15 bases between. CDR3 size: 14 residues. CDR3 protein: CASSLGGFPETQYF. CDR3 nucleotides: TGTGCCAGCAGCCTCGGAGGGTTTCCCGAGACCCAGTACTTC.

The gene calls are TRBV5-6 and TRBJ2-2; weak D call: TRBD1 (6 bases). The CDR3 loop spans 15 amino acids. The germline gives CDR1 SGHDT, CDR2 YYEEEE. V gave up 2 bases and J gave up 2 bases, with 10 bases separating them. The CDR3 nucleotides read TGTGCCAGCAGCTTTGGACAGACAAACACCGGGGAGCTGTTTTTT. Its protein is CASSFGQTNTGELFF.

The V call is TRBV7-2, the J call TRBJ1-1; D unresolved. Germline CDR1 and CDR2: SGHTA and FQGNSA. The length of the CDR3 is 14 residues. V was trimmed by 2 bases and J by 2 bases, leaving 9 bases between them. In nucleotides, the CDR3 is TGTGCCAGCAGCTTATCGACTGCAAACACTGAAGCTTTCTTT. Amino acids: CASSLSTANTEAFF.

The chain couples TRBV19 to TRBJ1-1, with TRBD1 as a possible D gene (5 bases). The germline gives CDR1 LNHDA, CDR2 SQIVND (reference sequence). The V end was cut by 6 bases, the J end by 0 bases, with 8 bases between. The CDR3 extends over 13 amino acids. CDR3 DNA sequence: TGTGCCAGTAGCGGACAAGTGAACACTGAAGCTTTCTTT. Translating gives CASSGQVNTEAFF.

This chain joins TRBV12-3 or TRBV12-4 and TRBJ1-2; the match to TRBD1 covers 9 bases. After removal of 11 bases from V and 8 bases from J, the junction contained 9 bases not matched to a gene. The CDR3 consists of 12 residues. For the CDR3, the DNA is TGTGCCGGACGATACAGGGGGCGAGGCTACACCTTC. Encoded protein: CAGRYRGRGYTF.